The 23 T cell receptor beta chains reported below all come from one sample, sequenced in a study of naive and memory T cell subsets. An equimolar mix of two oligonucleotides served as the beta constant-region primer for TRBC1 and TRBC2. Each CDR3 protein is one row after TCRdb ran MiXCR on the UMI-ligation and nested PCR reads. Here the sample spans 130,000 to 150,000 distinct CDR3 sequences, approximately 15% being singletons. Sequencing was carried out using naive CD4+ T cells from blood. The receptors here all came from a human donor in good health.

The V gene is TRBV5-1, the J gene TRBJ1-4; D remains unclear. The CDR3 length is 15 residues. V was trimmed by 0 bases and J by 7 bases, leaving 13 bases between them. The germline gives CDR1 SGHRS, CDR2 YFSETQ. CDR3 residues: CASSLDGLRGEKLFF. The CDR3 region has the DNA TGCGCCAGCAGCTTGGACGGCCTTCGAGGTGAAAAACTGTTTTTT. The whole variable domain, filled in from reference TRBV5-1 and TRBJ1-4, reads KAGVTQTPRYLIKTRGQQVTLSCSPISGHRSVSWYQQTPGQGLQFLFEYFSETQRNKGNFPGRFSGRQFSNSRSEMNVSTLELGDSALYLCASSLDGLRGEKLFFGSGTQLSVL.

This chain joins TRBV25-1 and TRBJ2-7, with D possibly being TRBD2 (5 bases). V gave up 3 bases and J gave up 2 bases, with 8 bases separating them. The CDR3 totals 13 residues. Germline V gene lookup returns CDR1 MGHDK and CDR2 SYGVNS. The CDR3 reads CASSDAGTYEQYF. The CDR3 DNA is TGTGCCAGCAGTGATGCGGGTACCTACGAGCAGTACTTC.

This clonotype was seen more than once but under ten times. V usage is TRBV7-6 and J usage is TRBJ2-7; D gene uncertain. The CDR3 loop spans 16 amino acids. CDR1 is SGHVS, CDR2 FNYEAQ, per germline. Trimming removed 2 bases from V and 2 bases from J, with 16 bases in between. CDR3 residues: CASSLRLGRSPYEQYF. The CDR3 coding sequence is TGTGCCAGCAGCTTACGACTGGGCAGGAGTCCCTACGAGCAGTACTTC.

This clonotype was seen a handful of times. This chain joins TRBV10-3 and TRBJ2-5; tentatively, D is TRBD2 (6 bases). Trimming removed 10 bases at V and 5 bases at J, with 17 bases between. There are 13 residues in the CDR3. CDR1 is ENHRY and CDR2 is SYGVKD in the germline V gene. The CDR3 reads CATTAGGDETQYF. DNA for the CDR3: TGTGCCACCACCGCAGGAGGGGACGAGACCCAGTACTTC.

This clonotype was recorded at least ten times. V and J are TRBV28 and TRBJ2-7; D gene unclear. Germline V gene data show CDR1 as MDHEN and CDR2 as SYDVKM. The CDR3 contains 14 residues. Trimming removed 0 bases at V and 2 bases at J, with 8 bases between. The DNA of the CDR3 is TGTGCCAGCAGTTTATGGGACGGCGCCTACGAGCAGTACTTC. This gives the protein CASSLWDGAYEQYF.

In the case of this clonotype: Its ends do not fully match the called genes, so a read error is possible. The V call is TRBV27, the J call TRBJ2-3; 8 bases match TRBD1. The CDR3 extends over 16 amino acids. Germline CDR1 is MNHEY and CDR2 is SMNVEV (reference sequence). CDR3 protein: CASRKQFRTGKDMQYF. In nucleotides, the CDR3 is TGTGCCAGCAGGAAGCAGTTCCGGACAGGGAAGGATATGCAGTATTTT.

V and J are TRBV6-5 and TRBJ1-1, with 7 nucleotides matching TRBD1. Germline values: CDR1 MNHEY, CDR2 SVGAGI. Unmatched junction bases numbered 11, after V lost 7 bases and J lost 0 bases. The CDR3 extends over 16 amino acids. Here the CDR3 DNA reads TGTGCCAGCACCTCTGACAGGGCGTCCCTGAACACTGAAGCTTTCTTT. Protein: CASTSDRASLNTEAFF.

V is TRBV4-1 and J is TRBJ1-5; no firm D call. Germline values: CDR1 MGHRA, CDR2 YSYEKL. The germline V and J ends were trimmed by 1 base and 9 bases, with 13 bases remaining between them. This CDR3 contains 14 residues. The CDR3 DNA sequence: TGCGCCAGCAGCCAAGGAATCTCGGGGTCGCCCCAGCATTTT. Protein sequence: CASSQGISGSPQHF.

This clonotype was counted at least ten times. The junction does not match germline at one end; this may be a read error. The rearrangement joins TRBV5-1 to TRBJ2-1; no reliable D call. In germline, CDR1 is SGHRS, CDR2 YFSETQ. This CDR3 comprises 14 residues. Here the CDR3 reads CASSSDLSPERDSF. The CDR3 DNA sequence: TGCGCCAGCAGCTCCGACTTATCCCCGGAACGAGATTCCTTC.

This clonotype was observed a single time. The rearrangement uses TRBV7-6 and TRBJ2-1; 7 positions match TRBD2. Per germline, CDR1 SGHVS and CDR2 FNYEAQ. This CDR3 is built from 20 residues. V lost 1 base and J lost 7; bases outside the gene matches: 22. CDR3 amino acids: CASSLVRWNLAAADQNEQFF. The DNA for the CDR3 is TGTGCCAGCAGCTTAGTGAGGTGGAACCTAGCGGCTGCGGACCAAAATGAGCAGTTCTTC.

This clonotype was observed a handful of times. This sequence joins TRBV20-1 and TRBJ2-5; 7 bases are shared with TRBD2. The germline V gene encodes CDR1 DFQATT and CDR2 SNEGSKA (reference sequence). J was trimmed by 7 bases and V by 6 bases; bases with no gene match: 17. This CDR3 is built from 15 residues. The CDR3: CSAAMAGRPGGTQYF. The CDR3 DNA sequence: TGCAGTGCCGCCATGGCGGGACGGCCGGGGGGGACCCAGTACTTC.

With respect to this clonotype: A junction boundary mismatches the germline segment, possibly from a read error. The CDR3 coding sequence is TGTGCCGGCAGTCGGGGGGACACCTACGAGCAGTACTTC. It is translated as CAGSRGDTYEQYF. The chain has TRBV6-2 or TRBV6-3 and TRBJ2-7, with D perhaps TRBD2 (7 bases). Germline-derived CDR1 and CDR2 are MNHEY and SVGEGT. The CDR3 is made up of 13 amino acids.

This clonotype was observed a few times. The genes are TRBV12-3 or TRBV12-4 and TRBJ2-5, with D unresolved. This CDR3 has 14 residues. The germline V and J ends were trimmed by 0 bases and 8 bases, with 13 bases remaining between them. The CDR3 DNA follows: TGTGCCAGCAGTTTAGCCCCTGGGCCGCGAACCCAGTACTTC. This encodes CASSLAPGPRTQYF.

This clonotype was seen a few times. V gene TRBV6-2 or TRBV6-3 combines with J gene TRBJ2-7; 7 bases line up with TRBD1. Trimming cost V 6 bases and J 3 bases; bases outside gene matches: 11. Germline V gene sequence: CDR1 MNHEY, CDR2 SVGEGT. The CDR3 consists of 15 residues. The CDR3 loop reads CASRRTTGSVYEQYF. CDR3 nucleotides: TGTGCCAGCAGGCGAACGACAGGGTCTGTCTACGAGCAGTACTTC.

The CDR3 region has the DNA TGTGCCAGCAGTACCGGACAGGGATCGTCCTACAATGAGCAGTTCTTC. Translation gives CASSTGQGSSYNEQFF. V usage is TRBV2 and J usage is TRBJ2-1; 8 bases map to TRBD1. CDR1 is SNHLY and CDR2 is FYNNEI in the germline V gene. The CDR3 length is 16 residues. The V segment lost 5 bases and the J segment 1 base; nucleotides outside the gene matches: 7.

The chain employs TRBV19 and TRBJ1-1; 7 nucleotides line up with TRBD1. This CDR3 is built from 13 residues. Trimming took 7 bases from V and 0 from J; bases not matched to a gene: 2. Germline CDR1 LNHDA, CDR2 SQIVND (reference sequence). In DNA form, the CDR3 reads TGTGCCAGTAAGGACAGGATGAACACTGAAGCTTTCTTT. Translation gives CASKDRMNTEAFF. The full variable domain, rest sourced from reference TRBV19 and TRBJ1-1, is DGGITQSPKYLFRKEGQNVTLSCEQNLNHDAMYWYRQDPGQGLRLIYYSQIVNDFQKGDIAEGYSVSREKKESFPLTVTSAQKNPTAFYLCASKDRMNTEAFFGQGTRLTVV.

The chain recombines TRBV5-1 with TRBJ1-2; D uncertain. This CDR3 spans 12 amino acids. V was trimmed by 0 bases and J by 3 bases, leaving 3 bases between them. Germline CDR1 is SGHRS and CDR2 is YFSETQ. The CDR3 region has the DNA TGCGCCAGCAGCTTGGACGACTATGGCTACACCTTC. It is translated as CASSLDDYGYTF.

Ten or more counts support this clonotype. As DNA, the CDR3 is TGTGCCAGCAGTCTGAAAAACATTCAGTACTTC. Its translation is CASSLKNIQYF. The V and J genes are TRBV12-3 or TRBV12-4 and TRBJ2-4; D is ambiguous. Trimming took 5 bases from V and 4 from J, leaving 3 bases between them. This CDR3 contains 11 residues.

This chain uses TRBV5-6 with TRBJ2-1; D remains ambiguous. This CDR3 has 16 residues. Deletions cut 0 bases from V and 0 bases from J, with 10 bases between. CDR1 and CDR2 from the germline V gene are SGHDT and YYEEEE. CDR3 sequence (DNA): TGTGCCAGCAGCTTGGCATATGACGGCTCCTACAATGAGCAGTTCTTC. Translating gives CASSLAYDGSYNEQFF.

This clonotype was seen only a few times. This chain connects TRBV10-3 to TRBJ2-1, with 10 bases identical to TRBD2. From germline, CDR1 is ENHRY and CDR2 SYGVKD. CDR3 length equals 15 residues. V was pared by 0 bases and J by 9 bases, with 5 bases of the junction left unmatched. CDR3 sequence reads: CAISESSGRAGEQFF. DNA for the CDR3: TGTGCCATCAGTGAGTCAAGCGGGAGGGCCGGTGAGCAGTTCTTC.

There are a few counts of this clonotype. V and J are TRBV6-5 and TRBJ1-4, with 7 bases fitting TRBD1. Trimming removed 6 bases from V and 2 bases from J; junction bases left unmatched: 12. The CDR3 is 17 amino acids. CDR1 and CDR2 (germline): MNHEY, SVGAGI. CDR3 residues: CASSLLTGTITNEKLFF. For the CDR3, the DNA is TGTGCCAGCAGCCTTTTGACAGGGACCATTACTAATGAAAAACTGTTTTTT.

This clonotype turned up a few times. The V and J genes are TRBV10-3 and TRBJ2-5; no clear D. CDR1 is ENHRY and CDR2 is SYGVKD in the germline V gene. The V end lost 4 bases, the J end lost 5 bases, and 11 bases lay between the germline ends. The CDR3 runs 13 residues. CDR3 nucleotide sequence: TGTGCCATCAGTGTATCGCAGCTGGAGACCCAGTACTTC. This gives the protein CAISVSQLETQYF.

The rearrangement uses TRBV20-1 and TRBJ2-7; the D gene is possibly TRBD2 (6 bases). This CDR3 has 14 residues. The V gene lost 0 bases and the J gene lost 2 bases, with 11 bases spanning the gap. CDR1 DFQATT and CDR2 SNEGSKA come from the germline V gene (reference sequence). The CDR3 DNA reads as TGCAGTGCTAGAGATTTGAGACTAGCCTACGAGCAGTACTTC. Translation gives CSARDLRLAYEQYF.